Listed below are T cell receptor beta chains from one sample, sequenced in a study of OX40 agonist ivuxolimab in advanced cancers. Here immunoSEQ multiplex PCR was the method, and the copy in TCRdb shows in-frame clones only, minus some. The sample has 60,000 to 70,000 clones; 87% are singletons. The sequenced sample was CD4+ or CD8+ T cells sorted from blood, obtained in a trial of the OX40 agonist ivuxolimab. These receptor sequences come from an adult with an advanced solid tumor such as melanoma, head and neck, liver or kidney cancer. The CDR3 runs from the conserved cysteine through the conserved F or W. Fields, in order: D gene, J gene, V gene, clone size, CDR3 length, CDR3 DNA, CDR3 protein. D genes are given only for firm matches. Only some rows state a clone size, as once, few, many or a class for expanded clones.

d_gene: TRBD1; j_gene: TRBJ2-7; v_gene: TRBV6-1; abundance: NA; len: 13; CDR3nt: TGTGCCAGCACGTGGGACAGGGGCTACGAGCAGTACTTC; CDR3aa: CASTWDRGYEQYF
d_gene: NA; j_gene: TRBJ1-1; v_gene: TRBV19; abundance: NA; len: 15; CDR3nt: TGTGCCAGTAGTACCCACCGGGCCGCGAACACTGAAGCTTTCTTT; CDR3aa: CASSTHRAANTEAFF
d_gene: NA; j_gene: TRBJ1-3; v_gene: TRBV5-8; abundance: NA; len: 14; CDR3nt: TGTGCCAGCAGCTTACGGCTCTCTGGAAACACCATATATTTT; CDR3aa: CASSLRLSGNTIYF
d_gene: TRBD1; j_gene: TRBJ1-4; v_gene: TRBV29-1; abundance: NA; len: 12; CDR3nt: TGCAGCGTTGGACAGGGGTTTGAAAAACTGTTTTTT; CDR3aa: CSVGQGFEKLFF
d_gene: NA; j_gene: TRBJ1-1; v_gene: TRBV5-1; abundance: NA; len: 12; CDR3nt: TGCGCCACTAGGGGAGAGGGGGCTGAAGCTTTCTTT; CDR3aa: CATRGEGAEAFF
d_gene: NA; j_gene: TRBJ1-4; v_gene: TRBV5-1; abundance: NA; len: 19; CDR3nt: TGCGCCAGCAGCGTCTTTATGGCCATTATGAACCCAACTAATGAAAAACTGTTTTTT; CDR3aa: CASSVFMAIMNPTNEKLFF
d_gene: NA; j_gene: TRBJ2-2; v_gene: TRBV5-8; abundance: NA; len: 17; CDR3nt: TGTGCCAGCAGCTTGTCGGTCTACTTAGGGTACACCGGGGAGCTGTTTTTT; CDR3aa: CASSLSVYLGYTGELFF
d_gene: NA; j_gene: TRBJ1-5; v_gene: TRBV10-3; abundance: NA; len: 14; CDR3nt: TGTGCCATCAGTCTTCCAGGTCCAGATCAGCCCCAGCATTTT; CDR3aa: CAISLPGPDQPQHF
d_gene: NA; j_gene: TRBJ1-5; v_gene: TRBV27; abundance: NA; len: 15; CDR3nt: TGTGCCAGCAGTTTAGAGGGTTTGGGCAATCAGCCCCAGCATTTT; CDR3aa: CASSLEGLGNQPQHF
d_gene: TRBD2; j_gene: TRBJ2-1; v_gene: TRBV19; abundance: NA; len: 14; CDR3nt: TGTGCCAGTATGAGGGCTAGCGGGTTCGGGGAGCAGTTCTTC; CDR3aa: CASMRASGFGEQFF
d_gene: NA; j_gene: TRBJ2-5; v_gene: TRBV7-2; abundance: once; len: 15; CDR3nt: TGTGCCAGCAGCGCAGCCGGGGTAGGTCCGGAGACCCAGTACTTC; CDR3aa: CASSAAGVGPETQYF
d_gene: NA; j_gene: TRBJ2-7; v_gene: TRBV30; abundance: NA; len: 13; CDR3nt: TGTGCCTGGAGTATAGGACCAAGGAGGGAGCAGTACTTC; CDR3aa: CAWSIGPRREQYF
d_gene: TRBD1; j_gene: TRBJ1-3; v_gene: TRBV6-5; abundance: NA; len: 14; CDR3nt: TGTGCCAGCAGTTACTCGGGACAGGGGAACACCATATATTTT; CDR3aa: CASSYSGQGNTIYF
d_gene: NA; j_gene: TRBJ1-6; v_gene: TRBV6-5; abundance: NA; len: 14; CDR3nt: TGTGCCAGCAGTTACAGCGGGGGGAATTCACCCCTCCACTTT; CDR3aa: CASSYSGGNSPLHF
d_gene: NA; j_gene: TRBJ1-1; v_gene: TRBV19; abundance: NA; len: 13; CDR3nt: TGTACCAGTAGTAGCAGGGTGAACACTGAAGCTTTCTTT; CDR3aa: CTSSSRVNTEAFF
d_gene: TRBD1; j_gene: TRBJ1-1; v_gene: TRBV5-4; abundance: NA; len: 14; CDR3nt: TGTGCCAGCAGCTTGGACAGGGGGAACACTGAAGCTTTCTTT; CDR3aa: CASSLDRGNTEAFF
d_gene: NA; j_gene: TRBJ2-3; v_gene: TRBV2; abundance: once; len: 13; CDR3nt: TGTGCCAGCAGTGAATGGCGGGCGGCATCGCAGTATTTT; CDR3aa: CASSEWRAASQYF
d_gene: TRBD1; j_gene: TRBJ1-5; v_gene: TRBV19; abundance: NA; len: 15; CDR3nt: TGTGCCAGTAGTATAGTGGGACAGGATAATCAGCCCCAGCATTTT; CDR3aa: CASSIVGQDNQPQHF
d_gene: NA; j_gene: TRBJ2-7; v_gene: TRBV2; abundance: NA; len: 15; CDR3nt: TGTGCCAGCAGCTCCACCCCTAGTGCGGCCTACGAGCAGTACTTC; CDR3aa: CASSSTPSAAYEQYF
d_gene: NA; j_gene: TRBJ2-7; v_gene: TRBV30; abundance: NA; len: 19; CDR3nt: TGTGCCTGGAGTGTAATGTTTAGGGGCAGGGGATCAGGTAGTTACGAGCAGTACTTC; CDR3aa: CAWSVMFRGRGSGSYEQYF
d_gene: NA; j_gene: TRBJ2-1; v_gene: TRBV7-8; abundance: NA; len: 17; CDR3nt: TGTGCCAGCAGCTACCAGCCGAGGTCAAGTAGCTACAATGAGCAGTTCTTC; CDR3aa: CASSYQPRSSSYNEQFF
d_gene: NA; j_gene: TRBJ2-1; v_gene: TRBV18; abundance: NA; len: 14; CDR3nt: TGTGCCAGCTCACCAGTGACAGCTTACAATGAGCAGTTCTTC; CDR3aa: CASSPVTAYNEQFF
d_gene: NA; j_gene: TRBJ1-2; v_gene: TRBV28; abundance: NA; len: 11; CDR3nt: TGTGCCAGCAGTCAGGACTATGGCTACACCTTC; CDR3aa: CASSQDYGYTF
d_gene: TRBD1; j_gene: TRBJ1-5; v_gene: TRBV4-1; abundance: NA; len: 18; CDR3nt: TGCGCCAGCAGCCAAGCTGGGTTGACAGGGGGAAGCAATCAGCCCCAGCATTTT; CDR3aa: CASSQAGLTGGSNQPQHF